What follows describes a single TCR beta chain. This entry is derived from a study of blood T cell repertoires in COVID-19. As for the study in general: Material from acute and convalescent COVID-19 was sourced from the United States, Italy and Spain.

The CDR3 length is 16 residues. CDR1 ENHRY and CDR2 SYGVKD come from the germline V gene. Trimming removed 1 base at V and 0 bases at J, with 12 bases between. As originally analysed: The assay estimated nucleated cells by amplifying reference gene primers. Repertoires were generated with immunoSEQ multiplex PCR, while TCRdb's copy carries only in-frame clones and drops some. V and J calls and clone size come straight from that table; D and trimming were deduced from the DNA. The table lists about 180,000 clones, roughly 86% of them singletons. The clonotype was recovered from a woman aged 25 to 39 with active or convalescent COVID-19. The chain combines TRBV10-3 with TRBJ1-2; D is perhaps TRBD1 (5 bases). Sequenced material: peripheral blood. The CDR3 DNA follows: TGTGCCATCAGTGAGTGGGGGGTCCCAGCTAACTATGGCTACACCTTC. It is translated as CAISEWGVPANYGYTF.